The rows below give T cell receptor beta chains drawn from one sample of a study of T cell responses to AZD1222 COVID-19 vaccine. TCRdb's table, derived via immunoSEQ multiplex PCR, lists solely in-frame clones and lacks some. The sample yields some 140,000 clones, approximately 90% seen once. Specimen: peripheral blood, collected on day 0 of AZD1222 vaccination. The receptors were sampled from an adult in good health. The CDR3 runs from the conserved cysteine through the conserved F or W. A D gene is named only where the DNA matches it firmly. Clone size is not always given. Where it is, it says once, few, many or a class for expanded clones.

d_gene: .; v_gene: TRBV2; abundance: .; j_gene: TRBJ2-6; CDR3nt: TGTGCCAGCAGATACGGGGACTCTGGGGCCAACGTCCTGACTTTC; CDR3aa: CASRYGDSGANVLTF
d_gene: TRBD2; v_gene: TRBV11-2; abundance: .; j_gene: TRBJ2-1; CDR3nt: TGTGCCAGCAGCTTAGATCTTTGGACTAGACATGAGCAGTTCTTC; CDR3aa: CASSLDLWTRHEQFF
d_gene: .; v_gene: TRBV6-1; abundance: once; j_gene: TRBJ2-3; CDR3nt: TGTGCCAGCAGTGAATTGGGCTACACAGATACGCAGTATTTT; CDR3aa: CASSELGYTDTQYF
d_gene: .; v_gene: TRBV6-5; abundance: .; j_gene: TRBJ1-3; CDR3nt: TGTGCCAGCAGCAGGGACACTGGAAACACCATATATTTT; CDR3aa: CASSRDTGNTIYF
d_gene: TRBD2; v_gene: TRBV5-8; abundance: .; j_gene: TRBJ2-3; CDR3nt: TGTGCCAGCAGCTACGGACTAGTGGGGGTGGGGACGCAGTATTTT; CDR3aa: CASSYGLVGVGTQYF
d_gene: TRBD1; v_gene: TRBV11-3; abundance: .; j_gene: TRBJ1-1; CDR3nt: TGTGCCACCTCACCCCAGGGGGCGAACACTGAAGCTTTCTTT; CDR3aa: CATSPQGANTEAFF
d_gene: .; v_gene: TRBV2; abundance: .; j_gene: TRBJ1-2; CDR3nt: TGTGCCAGCAGTGATCAGTTCTATGGCTACACCTTC; CDR3aa: CASSDQFYGYTF
d_gene: .; v_gene: TRBV30; abundance: .; j_gene: TRBJ1-2; CDR3nt: TGTGCCTGGGCGAGTACACAGGGTGATGGCTACACCTTC; CDR3aa: CAWASTQGDGYTF
d_gene: .; v_gene: TRBV19; abundance: .; j_gene: TRBJ2-7; CDR3nt: TGTGCCAGTAGTCCGGCGGGGGACACCTACGAGCAGTACTTC; CDR3aa: CASSPAGDTYEQYF
d_gene: TRBD2; v_gene: TRBV6-5; abundance: .; j_gene: TRBJ2-1; CDR3nt: TGTGCCAGCATTGGGACTACACACAATGAGCAGTTCTTC; CDR3aa: CASIGTTHNEQFF
d_gene: .; v_gene: TRBV9; abundance: .; j_gene: TRBJ1-2; CDR3nt: TGTGCCAGCAGCCCCACCTTAGGGGGCTATGGCTACACCTTC; CDR3aa: CASSPTLGGYGYTF
d_gene: .; v_gene: TRBV2; abundance: once; j_gene: TRBJ2-7; CDR3nt: TGTGCCAGCCTAGGGGGAGGTGAGCAGTACTTC; CDR3aa: CASLGGGEQYF
d_gene: .; v_gene: TRBV7-8; abundance: .; j_gene: TRBJ1-5; CDR3nt: TGTGCCAGCAGCTTAGTCATGGTGGGTCAGCCCCAGCATTTT; CDR3aa: CASSLVMVGQPQHF
d_gene: .; v_gene: TRBV11-2; abundance: .; j_gene: TRBJ2-7; CDR3nt: TGTGCCAGCAGCCCGTCAGGGTTTTACGAGCAGTACTTC; CDR3aa: CASSPSGFYEQYF
d_gene: .; v_gene: TRBV5-6; abundance: .; j_gene: TRBJ1-2; CDR3nt: TGTGCCAGCAGCAACGCACAGGGCGATGGCTACACCTTC; CDR3aa: CASSNAQGDGYTF
d_gene: .; v_gene: TRBV6-4; abundance: few; j_gene: TRBJ2-2; CDR3nt: TGTGCCAGCAGTAGGGACCTCGACACCGGGGAGCTGTTTTTT; CDR3aa: CASSRDLDTGELFF
d_gene: TRBD1; v_gene: TRBV28; abundance: .; j_gene: TRBJ1-5; CDR3nt: TGTGCCAGCAGTTTATGGGGGACAGGGGGACACAATCAGCCCCAGCATTTT; CDR3aa: CASSLWGTGGHNQPQHF
d_gene: TRBD1; v_gene: TRBV28; abundance: .; j_gene: TRBJ1-2; CDR3nt: TGTGCCAGCAGCGGACGGACAGGGAGCTTTAACGTTGGCTACACCTTC; CDR3aa: CASSGRTGSFNVGYTF
d_gene: .; v_gene: TRBV3-1/TRBV3-2; abundance: .; j_gene: TRBJ2-5; CDR3nt: TGTGCCAGCAGGGGAGTGAGGGAGACCCAGTACTTC; CDR3aa: CASRGVRETQYF
d_gene: .; v_gene: TRBV9; abundance: .; j_gene: TRBJ1-6; CDR3nt: TGTGCCAGCAGCTCCCGGGAGGCTTCACCCCTCCACTTT; CDR3aa: CASSSREASPLHF
d_gene: .; v_gene: TRBV6-5; abundance: .; j_gene: TRBJ2-3; CDR3nt: TGTGCCAGCAGTCAGACTATAGCGCCAGATACGCAGTATTTT; CDR3aa: CASSQTIAPDTQYF
d_gene: TRBD2; v_gene: TRBV5-1; abundance: few; j_gene: TRBJ2-7; CDR3nt: TGCGCCAGCCTAATAGCGGGGACCTACGAGCAGTACTTC; CDR3aa: CASLIAGTYEQYF
d_gene: .; v_gene: TRBV5-1; abundance: .; j_gene: TRBJ1-1; CDR3nt: TGCGCCAGCAGCTTGGAGCCTGCGCCCCCTGAAGCTTTCTTT; CDR3aa: CASSLEPAPPEAFF
d_gene: .; v_gene: TRBV24-1; abundance: once; j_gene: TRBJ1-3; CDR3nt: TGTGCCACCAGTGATAGTAGGGCTGGAAACACCATATATTTT; CDR3aa: CATSDSRAGNTIYF
d_gene: .; v_gene: TRBV11-2; abundance: .; j_gene: TRBJ1-4; CDR3nt: TGTGCCAGCAGCTCCTGGGGCCTTAATGAAAAACTGTTTTTT; CDR3aa: CASSSWGLNEKLFF
d_gene: .; v_gene: TRBV4-1; abundance: .; j_gene: TRBJ2-3; CDR3nt: TGCGCCAGCAGCCCCGGACAAGCAGATACGCAGTATTTT; CDR3aa: CASSPGQADTQYF
d_gene: .; v_gene: TRBV28; abundance: .; j_gene: TRBJ1-2; CDR3nt: TGTGCCAGCAGTTTCCTTTCTGCGGTGCTCTCCACCTTC; CDR3aa: CASSFLSAVLSTF
d_gene: .; v_gene: TRBV18; abundance: .; j_gene: TRBJ2-7; CDR3nt: TGTGCCAGCTCACCGACAGGTCTCACCTACGAGCAGTACTTC; CDR3aa: CASSPTGLTYEQYF
d_gene: TRBD2; v_gene: TRBV10-2; abundance: once; j_gene: TRBJ2-6; CDR3nt: TGCGCCAGCAGGGTGGGACTAGCGGCAAGCTCTGGGGCCAACGTCCTGACTTTC; CDR3aa: CASRVGLAASSGANVLTF
d_gene: .; v_gene: TRBV4-2; abundance: .; j_gene: TRBJ1-3; CDR3nt: TGTGCCAGCAGCCAAGCCAGGACGGAGGGGGACACCATATATTTT; CDR3aa: CASSQARTEGDTIYF
d_gene: TRBD1; v_gene: TRBV3-1/TRBV3-2; abundance: .; j_gene: TRBJ1-5; CDR3nt: TGTGCCAGCAGCCAGGGACAGACCTTACAGCCCCAGCATTTT; CDR3aa: CASSQGQTLQPQHF
d_gene: .; v_gene: TRBV18; abundance: .; j_gene: TRBJ1-6; CDR3nt: TGTGCCAGCTCACCCGACAGTCGATCACCCCTCCACTTT; CDR3aa: CASSPDSRSPLHF
d_gene: .; v_gene: TRBV11-3; abundance: .; j_gene: TRBJ2-2; CDR3nt: TGTGCCAGCACCCCACTGGCGGAAAACACCGGGGAGCTGTTTTTT; CDR3aa: CASTPLAENTGELFF
d_gene: TRBD2; v_gene: TRBV18; abundance: .; j_gene: TRBJ2-7; CDR3nt: TGTGCCAGCTCGACTGGACTAGCGGGAGTGGTTCGGGAGCAGTACTTC; CDR3aa: CASSTGLAGVVREQYF
d_gene: TRBD1; v_gene: TRBV24-1; abundance: .; j_gene: TRBJ1-6; CDR3nt: TGTGCCACCAGTGAATTAAAGACAGGGGAAAATTCACCCCTCCACTTT; CDR3aa: CATSELKTGENSPLHF
d_gene: .; v_gene: TRBV27; abundance: .; j_gene: TRBJ1-1; CDR3nt: TGTGCCAGCAGCCCCCGGCCCCTGGGAATGAACACTGAAGCTTTCTTT; CDR3aa: CASSPRPLGMNTEAFF
d_gene: .; v_gene: TRBV6-1; abundance: .; j_gene: TRBJ2-5; CDR3nt: TGTGCCAGCAGTGAACCGGGCCTTCCCGAGACCCAGTACTTC; CDR3aa: CASSEPGLPETQYF
d_gene: .; v_gene: TRBV6-5; abundance: .; j_gene: TRBJ1-6; CDR3nt: TGTGCCAGCAGTTACTCGATGGGGTATTCACCCCTCCACTTT; CDR3aa: CASSYSMGYSPLHF
d_gene: .; v_gene: TRBV18; abundance: .; j_gene: TRBJ2-4; CDR3nt: TGTGCCAGCTCACCATTGGGGGGAATCAAAAACATTCAGTACTTC; CDR3aa: CASSPLGGIKNIQYF
d_gene: TRBD2; v_gene: TRBV6-2/TRBV6-3; abundance: .; j_gene: TRBJ2-7; CDR3nt: TGTGCCAGCAGTCCCGGGACTAGCGATGTCTACGAGCAGTACTTC; CDR3aa: CASSPGTSDVYEQYF
d_gene: TRBD1; v_gene: TRBV11-3; abundance: few; j_gene: TRBJ2-7; CDR3nt: TGTGCCAGCAGCTTGTGGGGACAGGAAAAGGAGCAGTACTTC; CDR3aa: CASSLWGQEKEQYF